The rows below give T cell receptor beta chains drawn from one sample of a study of regulatory T cells in long-lasting Graves disease. Using its own MiXCR run on the multiplex PCR reads, TCRdb lists one record per CDR3 protein. Of roughly 500,000 distinct CDR3 sequences in the sample, roughly 13% are singletons; the top ten hold about 10%. This sample was shared with a second study, whose subject was T cells in Graves' hyperthyroidism and ophthalmopathy.

The sample consisted of peripheral blood mononuclear cells (PBMCs), taken at new diagnosis, from a patient treated with antithyroid drugs. The receptors come from a man younger than 45 with Graves disease. The CDR3 runs from the conserved cysteine through the conserved F or W. A D gene is named only where the DNA matches it firmly. Clone size is shown for a subset of rows, as once, few, many or a class of expanded clone.

TRBV15,TRBJ1-3,NA,NA,CATSRDRGGSRNTIYF,TGTGCCACCAGCAGAGATCGTGGAGGGTCGCGAAACACCATATATTTT
TRBV12-3/TRBV12-4,TRBJ1-1,NA,many,CAIHRGVEAFF,TGTGCCATCCACAGAGGGGTTGAAGCTTTCTTT
TRBV5-1,TRBJ2-3,TRBD2,NA,CASSSGLAGGTSTDTQYF,TGCGCCAGCAGCTCGGGACTAGCGGGAGGGACTAGCACAGATACGCAGTATTTT
TRBV11-2,TRBJ2-7,NA,many,CASSLVRAPYEQYF,TGTGCCAGCAGCTTAGTCCGAGCACCCTACGAGCAGTACTTC
TRBV9,TRBJ2-4,TRBD2,many,CASSTRSGSDIQYF,TGTGCCAGCAGCACACGTAGCGGGAGTGACATTCAGTACTTC
TRBV29-1,TRBJ1-5,NA,few,CSVVRQGGQPQHF,TGCAGCGTCGTGCGGCAGGGCGGGCAGCCCCAGCATTTT
TRBV9,TRBJ2-1,NA,few,CASSVRSAGYSYNEQFF,TGTGCCAGCAGCGTAAGAAGCGCCGGTTACTCCTACAATGAGCAGTTCTTC
TRBV4-1,TRBJ1-1,NA,NA,CASSQDGFRPNTEAFF,TGCGCCAGCAGCCAAGATGGATTTAGGCCGAACACTGAAGCTTTCTTT
TRBV5-1,TRBJ1-3,NA,NA,CASSSSPGARSGNTIYF,TGCGCCAGCAGCTCATCCCCGGGGGCACGCTCTGGAAACACCATATATTTT
TRBV13,TRBJ2-7,TRBD2,few,CASSLEATSGTYYEQYF,TGTGCCAGCAGCTTAGAAGCGACTAGCGGGACTTACTACGAGCAGTACTTC
TRBV7-2,TRBJ1-1,NA,NA,CASSSGTSGNTEAFF,TGTGCCAGCAGCTCAGGGACTAGCGGGAACACTGAAGCTTTCTTT
TRBV12-3/TRBV12-4,TRBJ1-5,NA,many,CASSLIGEIQPQHF,TGTGCCAGCAGTTTAATCGGGGAGATTCAGCCCCAGCATTTT
TRBV7-9,TRBJ2-7,NA,NA,CASSFGTNRAPYEQYF,TGTGCCAGCAGCTTCGGAACTAACAGGGCTCCCTACGAGCAGTACTTC
TRBV28,TRBJ2-1,NA,many,CASSPYREFRRYEQFF,TGTGCCAGCAGTCCCTATCGGGAGTTCCGGCGGTATGAGCAGTTCTTC
TRBV12-3/TRBV12-4,TRBJ1-5,TRBD1,many,CASKKDRGPNSNQPQHF,TGTGCCAGCAAAAAGGACAGGGGCCCGAATAGCAATCAGCCCCAGCATTTT
TRBV10-3,TRBJ2-5,TRBD2,many,CAIRGSGNQETQYF,TGTGCCATCAGGGGTAGCGGGAACCAAGAGACCCAGTACTTC
TRBV5-6,TRBJ1-1,NA,NA,CASSPDQGAGTEAFF,TGTGCCAGCAGCCCAGACCAGGGAGCGGGAACTGAAGCTTTCTTT
TRBV12-3/TRBV12-4,TRBJ2-1,NA,many,CASSLAAPPYNEQFF,TGTGCCAGCAGTTTAGCAGCCCCACCGTACAATGAGCAGTTCTTC
TRBV12-3/TRBV12-4,TRBJ1-3,NA,many,CASSLSRLSVHAGNTIYF,TGTGCCAGCAGTTTATCCCGGCTTTCGGTTCATGCTGGAAACACCATATATTTT
TRBV15,TRBJ2-2,TRBD2,NA,CATSVILAGTGELFF,TGTGCCACCAGCGTAATTCTAGCGGGTACCGGGGAGCTGTTTTTT
TRBV2,TRBJ2-3,NA,many,CASSPHGARPDTQYF,TGTGCCAGCAGCCCCCACGGGGCTAGGCCAGATACGCAGTATTTT
TRBV20-1,TRBJ1-1,NA,many,CSARDLGANTEAFF,TGCAGTGCTAGAGACCTGGGGGCGAACACTGAAGCTTTCTTT
TRBV25-1,TRBJ2-1,TRBD2,few,CASSETSGSGQFF,TGTGCCAGCAGTGAAACCAGCGGGAGCGGGCAGTTCTTC
TRBV5-1,TRBJ1-5,TRBD1,many,CASSPGQGNNQPQHF,TGCGCCAGCAGCCCGGGACAGGGGAACAATCAGCCCCAGCATTTT
TRBV7-2,TRBJ1-1,NA,many,CASSLRLNTEAFF,TGTGCCAGCAGCTTAAGGCTAAACACTGAAGCTTTCTTT
TRBV4-1,TRBJ2-7,NA,NA,CASSATPGSSYEQYF,TGCGCCAGCAGCGCCACTCCAGGGAGCTCCTACGAGCAGTACTTC
TRBV27,TRBJ2-7,TRBD2,NA,CASTRTSGPYEQYF,TGTGCCAGCACCAGGACTAGCGGGCCCTACGAGCAGTACTTC
TRBV19,TRBJ1-1,TRBD1,many,CASSQDRMNTEAFF,TGTGCCAGTAGCCAGGACAGGATGAACACTGAAGCTTTCTTT
TRBV5-1,TRBJ2-7,TRBD2,few,CASSYSSGLSYEQYF,TGCGCCAGCAGCTATTCTAGCGGGCTCTCCTACGAGCAGTACTTC
TRBV12-3/TRBV12-4,TRBJ2-2,NA,many,CASSLPNGWTGELFF,TGTGCCAGCAGCCTGCCGAACGGGTGGACCGGGGAGCTGTTTTTT
TRBV9,TRBJ2-1,NA,NA,CASSVGPGNEQFF,TGTGCCAGCAGCGTAGGTCCGGGGAATGAGCAGTTCTTC